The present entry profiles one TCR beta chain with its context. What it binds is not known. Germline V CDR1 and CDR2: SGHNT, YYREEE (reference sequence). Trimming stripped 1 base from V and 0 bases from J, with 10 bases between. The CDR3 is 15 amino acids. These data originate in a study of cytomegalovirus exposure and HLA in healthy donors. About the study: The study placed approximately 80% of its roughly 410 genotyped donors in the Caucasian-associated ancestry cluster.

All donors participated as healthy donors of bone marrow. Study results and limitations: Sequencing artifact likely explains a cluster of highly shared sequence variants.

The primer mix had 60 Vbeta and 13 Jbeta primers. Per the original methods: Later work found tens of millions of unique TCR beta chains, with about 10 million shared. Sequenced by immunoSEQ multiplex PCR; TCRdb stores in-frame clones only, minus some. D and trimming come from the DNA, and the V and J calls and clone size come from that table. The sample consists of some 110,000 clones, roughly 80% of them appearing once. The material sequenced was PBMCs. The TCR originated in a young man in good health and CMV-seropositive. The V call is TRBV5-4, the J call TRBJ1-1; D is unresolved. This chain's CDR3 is CASSLKMALNTEAFF. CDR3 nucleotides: TGTGCCAGCAGCTTGAAGATGGCCCTGAACACTGAAGCTTTCTTT.